A selection of T cell receptor beta chains follows, all from one sample in a study of blood T cells in healthy people across ages. TCRdb recomputed calls from the 5' RACE reads with MiXCR, one row per CDR3 protein. The sample contains hundreds of thousands of distinct CDR3 sequences, around 25% of which appear only once. The same data also contributed to another study, on T cells of mothers and their children.

Sequencing was performed on blood. These receptor sequences come from a boy aged 5-17 years in good health. The CDR3 runs from the conserved cysteine through the conserved F or W. A D gene is named only where the DNA matches it firmly. Size tells how often a clone was seen (once, few, many) or the class of an expanded clone, and some rows leave it out.

D: NA; J: TRBJ1-4; size: NA; V: TRBV5-1; CDR3: CASSDSSNGQRKLFF; DNA: TGCGCCAGCAGCGACTCCTCCAATGGACAGAGGAAACTGTTTTTT
D: TRBD1; J: TRBJ2-7; size: few; V: TRBV20-1; CDR3: CSALMESGGSGEQYF; DNA: TGCAGTGCATTAATGGAGTCAGGGGGCAGCGGCGAGCAGTACTTC
D: NA; J: TRBJ2-7; size: few; V: TRBV5-1; CDR3: CASSLATTSYEQYF; DNA: TGCGCCAGCAGCTTGGCTACGACCTCCTACGAGCAGTACTTC
D: TRBD2; J: TRBJ2-1; size: NA; V: TRBV7-3; CDR3: CASSFSGLAGGGEQFF; DNA: TGTGCCAGCAGTTTTTCCGGACTAGCGGGGGGCGGTGAGCAGTTCTTC
D: NA; J: TRBJ1-1; size: NA; V: TRBV3-1; CDR3: CASSQQGIDTEAFF; DNA: TGTGCCAGCAGCCAGCAGGGGATCGACACTGAAGCTTTCTTT
D: TRBD2; J: TRBJ2-5; size: few; V: TRBV7-7; CDR3: CASSFKRGPRETQYF; DNA: TGTGCCAGCAGCTTTAAGCGGGGGCCTAGGGAGACCCAGTACTTC
D: NA; J: TRBJ2-5; size: once; V: TRBV25-1; CDR3: CASSAILDGETQYF; DNA: TGTGCCAGCAGTGCTATACTGGACGGGGAGACCCAGTACTTC
D: NA; J: TRBJ2-5; size: few; V: TRBV12-3/TRBV12-4; CDR3: CASSLGAGKETQYF; DNA: TGTGCCAGCAGTTTAGGGGCAGGGAAAGAGACCCAGTACTTC
D: TRBD1; J: TRBJ1-1; size: NA; V: TRBV12-3/TRBV12-4; CDR3: CASSLGPTGTGGTEAFF; DNA: TGTGCCAGCAGTTTAGGGCCTACGGGGACAGGGGGCACTGAAGCTTTCTTT
D: NA; J: TRBJ1-2; size: NA; V: TRBV12-3/TRBV12-4; CDR3: CASTLGGDGYTF; DNA: TGTGCCAGCACCCTAGGAGGGGATGGCTACACCTTC
D: NA; J: TRBJ1-4; size: NA; V: TRBV11-2; CDR3: CASRMGDEKLFF; DNA: TGTGCCAGCAGAATGGGTGATGAAAAACTGTTTTTT
D: NA; J: TRBJ2-5; size: NA; V: TRBV7-2; CDR3: CASSSRQTETQYF; DNA: TGTGCCAGCAGCTCGCGACAAACCGAGACCCAGTACTTC
D: NA; J: TRBJ1-2; size: NA; V: TRBV9; CDR3: CASSVVPGEGYTF; DNA: TGTGCCAGCAGCGTAGTACCAGGAGAAGGCTACACCTTC
D: NA; J: TRBJ2-7; size: many; V: TRBV2; CDR3: CASRPDTYEQYF; DNA: TGTGCCAGCAGGCCGGATACCTACGAGCAGTACTTC
D: TRBD1; J: TRBJ1-2; size: NA; V: TRBV29-1; CDR3: CSVMGQGGGYTF; DNA: TGCAGCGTTATGGGACAGGGAGGTGGCTACACCTTC
D: NA; J: TRBJ2-7; size: few; V: TRBV12-3/TRBV12-4; CDR3: CASSPQGHKNEQYF; DNA: TGTGCCAGCAGTCCCCAGGGACATAAGAACGAGCAGTACTTC
D: NA; J: TRBJ2-2; size: NA; V: TRBV6-2/TRBV6-3; CDR3: CASIKGLRTGELFF; DNA: TGTGCCAGCATAAAGGGGCTGAGGACCGGGGAGCTGTTTTTT
D: NA; J: TRBJ2-5; size: few; V: TRBV9; CDR3: CASSVSTAEETQYF; DNA: TGTGCCAGCAGCGTATCGACAGCCGAAGAGACCCAGTACTTC
D: TRBD2; J: TRBJ2-5; size: many; V: TRBV10-3; CDR3: CAISGGGETQYF; DNA: TGTGCCATCAGTGGGGGAGGGGAGACCCAGTACTTC
D: TRBD1; J: TRBJ2-4; size: few; V: TRBV7-9; CDR3: CASSLDRGIVNIQYF; DNA: TGTGCCAGCAGCTTGGACAGGGGGATTGTGAACATTCAGTACTTC
D: NA; J: TRBJ1-3; size: few; V: TRBV20-1; CDR3: CTARGNGNTIYF; DNA: TGCACCGCAAGGGGGAATGGAAACACCATATATTTT
D: NA; J: TRBJ2-5; size: NA; V: TRBV5-8; CDR3: CASSPGLKSQETQYF; DNA: TGTGCCAGCAGCCCCGGTCTTAAATCACAAGAGACCCAGTACTTC
D: TRBD1; J: TRBJ1-1; size: NA; V: TRBV10-3; CDR3: CAISQGQTNTEAFF; DNA: TGTGCCATCAGCCAGGGACAGACGAACACTGAAGCTTTCTTT
D: NA; J: TRBJ2-4; size: NA; V: TRBV5-1; CDR3: CASSFGGGAKNIQYF; DNA: TGCGCCAGCAGCTTCGGTGGAGGGGCCAAAAACATTCAGTACTTC
D: NA; J: TRBJ2-5; size: few; V: TRBV6-6; CDR3: CASRRGGGGQETQYF; DNA: TGTGCCAGCAGGAGAGGGGGGGGCGGCCAAGAGACCCAGTACTTC
D: NA; J: TRBJ1-6; size: few; V: TRBV12-3/TRBV12-4; CDR3: CASSLLQGANSPLHF; DNA: TGTGCCAGCAGCCTACTACAGGGCGCTAATTCACCCCTCCACTTT
D: TRBD1; J: TRBJ2-7; size: few; V: TRBV10-3; CDR3: CAISAIRGQGGIEQYF; DNA: TGTGCCATCAGTGCTATCCGGGGACAGGGGGGGATCGAGCAGTACTTC
D: TRBD1; J: TRBJ1-1; size: NA; V: TRBV29-1; CDR3: CSVEWDSPEAFF; DNA: TGCAGCGTTGAATGGGACAGTCCTGAAGCTTTCTTT
D: NA; J: TRBJ2-5; size: few; V: TRBV5-1; CDR3: CASSPGDVRINQETQYF; DNA: TGCGCCAGCAGCCCCGGTGACGTCCGGATCAACCAAGAGACCCAGTACTTC
D: TRBD1; J: TRBJ1-3; size: few; V: TRBV7-9; CDR3: CASSPTGVRLSGNTIYF; DNA: TGTGCCAGCAGCCCGACAGGGGTCAGGCTCTCTGGAAACACCATATATTTT
D: NA; J: TRBJ2-5; size: few; V: TRBV20-1; CDR3: CSALRGVETQYF; DNA: TGCAGTGCATTGAGGGGGGTAGAGACCCAGTACTTC
D: NA; J: TRBJ1-1; size: NA; V: TRBV7-9; CDR3: CASRRGVNTEAFF; DNA: TGTGCCAGCAGACGCGGGGTGAACACTGAAGCTTTCTTT
D: NA; J: TRBJ2-7; size: NA; V: TRBV19; CDR3: CATGRGGPNEQYF; DNA: TGTGCCACCGGTAGAGGGGGGCCCAACGAGCAGTACTTC
D: NA; J: TRBJ1-4; size: NA; V: TRBV12-3/TRBV12-4; CDR3: CASRPLGVREKLFF; DNA: TGTGCCAGCAGACCCCTCGGAGTGCGGGAAAAACTGTTTTTT